The 26 T cell receptor beta chains below all came from one sample that was sequenced in a study of shared clonotypes between healthy human individuals. The naive CD8 population came from CD45RO-negative cells selected for CCR7, without terminally differentiated effector memory CD45RA+ cells. Clones were sequenced by immunoSEQ multiplex PCR, and TCRdb holds only the in-frame ones, with some missing. The sample lists millions of clones; roughly 94% were seen once. Material for sequencing was naive CD8+ T cells sorted from blood. These receptors were taken from a man aged 18 to 29 in good health.

On this clone itself: In the same sample, other DNA sequences code for this CDR3. The chain joins TRBV7-9 to TRBJ2-7; 7 positions agree with TRBD1. This CDR3 has 14 residues. Trimming cost V 1 base and J 2 bases; bases outside gene matches: 2. Germline lookup yields CDR1 SEHNR and CDR2 FQNEAQ (reference sequence). CDR3 sequence reads: CASSLGTGPYEQYF. Here the CDR3 DNA reads TGTGCCAGCAGCTTAGGGACAGGTCCCTACGAGCAGTACTTC.

The chain combines TRBV5-1 with TRBJ2-2; D unclear. Germline assignment: CDR1 SGHRS and CDR2 YFSETQ. The CDR3 consists of 16 residues. The ends were cut back, 0 bases at V and 3 bases at J, with 12 bases in the middle. The CDR3 here is CASSLERLGYTGELFF. In nucleotides, the CDR3 is TGCGCCAGCAGCTTGGAACGGTTAGGGTACACCGGGGAGCTGTTTTTT.

V and J are TRBV29-1 and TRBJ1-1; 7 bases map to TRBD1. Losses at the gene ends were 7 bases for V and 4 bases for J; bases not matched to a gene: 6. The CDR3 spans 12 residues. CDR1 is SQVTM and CDR2 is ANQGSEA in the germline V gene. As DNA, the CDR3 is TGCAGCGGTTCAGGGGGAGGCACTGAAGCTTTCTTT. Translation gives CSGSGGGTEAFF. The full variable domain, its missing parts supplied by reference TRBV29-1 and TRBJ1-1, is SAVISQKPSRDICQRGTSLTIQCQVDSQVTMMFWYRQQPGQSLTLIATANQGSEATYESGFVIDKFPISRPNLTFSTLTVSNMSPEDSSIYLCSGSGGGTEAFFGQGTRLTVV.

The chain joins TRBV29-1 to TRBJ2-2, with unresolved D. The CDR3 is 13 amino acids. CDR1 is SQVTM and CDR2 is ANQGSEA in the germline V gene. The V gene lost 5 bases and the J gene lost 0 bases, with 7 bases spanning the gap. In DNA, the CDR3 is TGCAGCGTTAAGACAACGAACACCGGGGAGCTGTTTTTT. Its translation is CSVKTTNTGELFF.

The J gene is TRBJ1-6, the V gene TRBV28; 9 bases fit TRBD1. Looked up from germline, CDR1 is MDHEN and CDR2 is SYDVKM. The ends lost 6 bases at V and 8 bases at J; junction bases unmatched: 17. The CDR3 spans 18 residues. CDR3 sequence reads: CASSGTEGDRAYDSPLHF. In DNA, the CDR3 is TGTGCCAGCAGCGGTACCGAGGGGGACAGGGCTTATGATTCACCCCTCCACTTT.

This chain links TRBV7-8 with TRBJ2-3; 8 bases match TRBD1. The V segment lost 4 bases and the J segment 2 bases; nucleotides outside the gene matches: 5. The germline CDR1 and CDR2 sequences are SGHVS and FQNEAQ. This CDR3 contains 15 residues. CDR3 amino acids: CASSSRTGYTDTQYF. Written as DNA, the CDR3 is TGTGCCAGCAGCTCCCGGACAGGGTACACAGATACGCAGTATTTT.

This chain connects TRBV20-1 to TRBJ1-1; D is perhaps TRBD1 (5 bases). This CDR3 comprises 11 residues. V lost 7 bases to trimming and J lost 4 bases, with 10 bases between them. CDR1 and CDR2 from the germline V gene are DFQATT and SNEGSKA (reference sequence). CDR3 residues: CSGRRGTEAFF. CDR3 nucleotides: TGCAGTGGGAGAAGGGGCACTGAAGCTTTCTTT.

The chain couples TRBV27 to TRBJ2-5; maybe TRBD1 (5 bases). CDR3 length: 15 amino acids. V was trimmed by 1 base and J by 5 bases, leaving 14 bases between them. Germline V lookup: CDR1 MNHEY, CDR2 SMNVEV (reference sequence). This CDR3 is CASSLLAGFTETQYF. The CDR3 DNA reads as TGTGCCAGCAGTTTATTAGCAGGGTTTACCGAGACCCAGTACTTC.

The chain couples TRBV5-8 to TRBJ1-4, with TRBD1 identical over 8 bases. The J segment lost 7 bases and the V segment lost 3 bases, leaving 11 bases of the junction unmatched. Germline V gives CDR1 SGHTS, CDR2 YDEGEE. The CDR3 runs 16 residues. The chain's CDR3 is CASSSDREEVGEKLFF. DNA of the CDR3: TGTGCCAGCAGCTCGGACAGGGAGGAGGTTGGTGAAAAACTGTTTTTT. Using reference TRBV5-8 and TRBJ1-4 for the parts outside the CDR3, the full variable domain is EAGVTQSPTHLIKTRGQQATLRCSPISGHTSVYWYQQALGLGLQFLLWYDEGEERNRGNFPPRFSGRQFPNYSSELNVNALELEDSALYLCASSSDREEVGEKLFFGSGTQLSVL.

Concerning this clone itself: One end of the junction does not line up with germline, which may come from a read error. The chain has TRBV7-7 and TRBJ2-2; the match to TRBD2 covers 11 bases. Per the germline V gene, CDR1 is SSHAT and CDR2 is FNYEAQ (reference sequence). CDR3 length: 18 amino acids. This CDR3 reads CASSLARTSGSNTGELFF. The CDR3, as DNA: TGTGCTAGCAGCTTAGCTAGGACTAGCGGGTCGAACACCGGGGAGCTGTTTTTT.

The V gene is TRBV11-2, the J gene TRBJ1-1; unclear D gene. V dropped 10 bases and J dropped 1 base, with 10 bases sitting between them. CDR3 length: 12 amino acids. Germline V gene sequence: CDR1 SGHAT, CDR2 FQNNGV. The CDR3 is CAITSGNTEAFF. CDR3 nucleotide sequence: TGTGCCATTACAAGCGGGAACACTGAAGCTTTCTTT.

The chain is built from TRBV6-1 and TRBJ1-5; unclear D gene. The CDR3 length is 17 residues. With 2 bases removed from V and 0 bases from J, the gap between germline ends came to 14 bases. Germline V CDR1 and CDR2: MNHNS, SASEGT. DNA of the CDR3: TGTGCCAGCAGTGAATTGAGGCTGCTGGTTAGCAATCAGCCCCAGCATTTT. Its protein product is CASSELRLLVSNQPQHF.

V usage is TRBV29-1 and J usage is TRBJ1-1; D possibly corresponds to TRBD1 (6 bases). Germline CDR1 SQVTM, CDR2 ANQGSEA. V gave up 0 bases and J gave up 6 bases, with 11 bases separating them. This CDR3 comprises 13 residues. CDR3 bases: TGCAGCGTTGAAGAAGGCAGGGGAGCTGAAGCTTTCTTT. Translated, it gives CSVEEGRGAEAFF.

This clone was observed a single time. V usage is TRBV7-8 and J usage is TRBJ2-1; D unresolved. The CDR3 covers 12 residues. Germline CDR1 reads SGHVS; CDR2 reads FQNEAQ. V lost 5 bases and J lost 6, with 8 bases in between. The CDR3 loop is CASSPRRNEQFF. CDR3 coding DNA: TGTGCCAGCAGCCCCCGGCGCAATGAGCAGTTCTTC.

V is TRBV29-1 and J is TRBJ2-7; 9 bases agree with TRBD2. Trimming cost V 5 bases and J 2 bases; bases outside gene matches: 4. The germline V gene has CDR1 SQVTM and CDR2 ANQGSEA. CDR3 length: 13 amino acids. CDR3 loop: CSVTSGLTYEQYF. The CDR3 DNA is TGCAGCGTTACTAGCGGGCTCACCTACGAGCAGTACTTC.

The rearrangement joins TRBV9 to TRBJ1-2, with 9 bases matching TRBD1. CDR1 is SGDLS and CDR2 is YYNGEE in the germline V gene. J lost 8 bases, V lost 5 bases, and 4 bases had no gene match. CDR3 length: 12 residues. The CDR3 DNA reads as TGTGCCAGCAGTAGACAGGGGGAAGGCTACACCTTC. Its translation: CASSRQGEGYTF.

The genes are TRBV9 and TRBJ2-1, with TRBD2 matching over 9 bases. The CDR3 is 15 amino acids. The V gene's germline CDR1 is SGDLS and CDR2 YYNGEE. V lost 0 bases to trimming and J lost 7 bases; unmatched junction nucleotides: 5. The CDR3 reads CASSVAGTSQNEQFF. The CDR3, as DNA: TGTGCCAGCAGCGTAGCTGGGACTAGCCAAAATGAGCAGTTCTTC.

The chain employs TRBV2 and TRBJ2-7; D not certain. Germline-derived CDR1 and CDR2 are SNHLY and FYNNEI. The length of the CDR3 is 12 residues. Trimming pared 3 bases from V and 3 bases from J, leaving 6 bases between. The CDR3 here is CASSDEHYEQYF. The CDR3 DNA reads TGTGCCAGCAGTGATGAGCACTACGAGCAGTACTTC.

This chain connects TRBV7-9 to TRBJ2-1; D is ambiguous. Germline values: CDR1 SEHNR, CDR2 FQNEAQ (reference sequence). V was cut by 4 bases and J by 3 bases, with 7 bases left in between. The CDR3 length is 13 residues. CDR3 loop: CASSSRLYNEQFF. CDR3 sequence (DNA): TGTGCCAGCAGCTCCCGCCTCTACAATGAGCAGTTCTTC.

Of note for this clone: Other DNA sequences in the same sample also yield this CDR3. The chain links TRBV13 to TRBJ2-5; TRBD2 aligns across 12 bases. Germline values: CDR1 PRHDT, CDR2 FYEKMQ (reference sequence). The V and J ends lost 5 bases and 3 bases, in that order; junction bases with no gene match: 4. The CDR3 contains 15 residues. The CDR3 is CASSLRLAGEETQYF. Written as DNA, the CDR3 is TGTGCCAGCAGCCTCCGACTAGCGGGGGAAGAGACCCAGTACTTC.

The V and J genes are TRBV4-1 and TRBJ1-2; no clear D. This CDR3 comprises 15 residues. Per germline, CDR1 MGHRA and CDR2 YSYEKL. The germline V and J ends were trimmed by 0 bases and 3 bases, with 11 bases remaining between them. CDR3 coding DNA: TGCGCCAGCAGCCAAGATGGGGTTCTCTACTATGGCTACACCTTC. Translating gives CASSQDGVLYYGYTF.

V is TRBV9 and J is TRBJ1-1; no definite D call. V was pared by 4 bases and J by 6 bases, with 13 bases between. In germline, CDR1 is SGDLS, CDR2 YYNGEE. The CDR3 has 13 amino acids. The chain's CDR3 is CASSQYVRSEAFF. The DNA for the CDR3 is TGTGCCAGCAGCCAATACGTAAGGTCTGAAGCTTTCTTT.

This chain connects TRBV2 to TRBJ2-1, with D hard to call. CDR3 size: 13 residues. Germline loops: CDR1 SNHLY, CDR2 FYNNEI. V lost 3 bases to trimming and J lost 4 bases, with 7 bases between them. The CDR3 DNA reads TGTGCCAGCAGTGACGCACGTTACAATGAGCAGTTCTTC. Amino acids: CASSDARYNEQFF.

The V call is TRBV5-4, the J call TRBJ2-7; a possible D gene is TRBD2 (6 bases). The germline CDR1 and CDR2 sequences are SGHNT and YYREEE (reference sequence). The CDR3 covers 14 residues. The V gene lost 2 bases and the J gene lost 2 bases, with 11 bases spanning the gap. In nucleotides, the CDR3 is TGTGCCAGCAGCTTTGGGGGGAAGGCCTACGAGCAGTACTTC. Amino acids: CASSFGGKAYEQYF.

This rearrangement joins TRBV6-1 to TRBJ2-3, with 9 positions matching TRBD2. In germline, CDR1 is MNHNS, CDR2 SASEGT. The V and J ends lost 5 bases and 4 bases, in that order; junction bases with no gene match: 1. The CDR3 length is 13 residues. In DNA, the CDR3 is TGTGCCAGCAGTTTAGCGGGAGCAGATACGCAGTATTTT. This gives the protein CASSLAGADTQYF.

The CDR3, as DNA: TGTGCCAGCAGTGACGACAGGCTCACCGGGGAGCTGTTTTTT. Protein: CASSDDRLTGELFF. The J gene is TRBJ2-2, the V gene TRBV6-1; D is perhaps TRBD1 (6 bases). V lost 3 bases and J lost 4, with 9 bases in between. Per the germline V gene, CDR1 is MNHNS and CDR2 is SASEGT. This CDR3 is 14 amino acids long.